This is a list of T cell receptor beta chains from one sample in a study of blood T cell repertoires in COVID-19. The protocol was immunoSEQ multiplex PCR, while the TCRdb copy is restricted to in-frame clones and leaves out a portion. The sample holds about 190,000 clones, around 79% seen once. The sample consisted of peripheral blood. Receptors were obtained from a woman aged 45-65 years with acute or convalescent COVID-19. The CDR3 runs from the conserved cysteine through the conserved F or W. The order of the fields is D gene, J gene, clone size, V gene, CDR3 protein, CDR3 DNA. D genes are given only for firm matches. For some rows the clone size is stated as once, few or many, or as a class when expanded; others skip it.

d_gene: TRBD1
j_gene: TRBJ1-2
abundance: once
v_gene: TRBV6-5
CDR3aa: CASSRTGMYGYTF
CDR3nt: TGTGCCAGCAGTCGGACAGGGATGTATGGCTACACCTTC

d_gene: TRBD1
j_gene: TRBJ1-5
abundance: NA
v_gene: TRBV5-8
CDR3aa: CASSRRQGGNQPQHF
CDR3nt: TGTGCCAGCAGTCGAAGACAGGGCGGCAATCAGCCCCAGCATTTT

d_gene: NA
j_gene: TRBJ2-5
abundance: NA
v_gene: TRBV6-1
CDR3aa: CASSEQRSGETQYF
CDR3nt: TGTGCCAGCAGTGAACAACGAAGCGGAGAGACCCAGTACTTC

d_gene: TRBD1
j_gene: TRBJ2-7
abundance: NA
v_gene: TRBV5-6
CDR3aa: CASSLGPGTDYEQYF
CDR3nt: TGTGCCAGCAGCTTGGGCCCCGGGACAGACTACGAGCAGTACTTC

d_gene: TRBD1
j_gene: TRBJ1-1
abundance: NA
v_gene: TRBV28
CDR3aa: CASKTGGNTEAFF
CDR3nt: TGTGCCAGCAAGACAGGGGGGAACACTGAAGCTTTCTTT

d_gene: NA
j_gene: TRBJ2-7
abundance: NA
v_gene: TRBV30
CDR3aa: CAWSRLGAGAYEQYF
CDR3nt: TGTGCCTGGAGTCGTTTAGGCGCCGGGGCCTACGAGCAGTACTTC

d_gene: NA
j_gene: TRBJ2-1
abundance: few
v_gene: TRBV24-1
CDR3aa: CATSDAVPFSYNEQFF
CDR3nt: TGTGCCACCAGTGATGCGGTTCCCTTCTCCTACAATGAGCAGTTCTTC

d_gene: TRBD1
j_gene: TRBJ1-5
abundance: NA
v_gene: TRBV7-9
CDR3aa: CASSLGQGNQPQHF
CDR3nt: TGTGCCAGCAGCTTGGGACAGGGGAACCAGCCCCAGCATTTT

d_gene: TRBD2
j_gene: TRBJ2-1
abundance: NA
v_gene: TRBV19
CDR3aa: CASSITGGRAANEQFF
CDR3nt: TGTGCCAGTAGTATAACGGGCGGGAGGGCAGCGAATGAGCAGTTCTTC

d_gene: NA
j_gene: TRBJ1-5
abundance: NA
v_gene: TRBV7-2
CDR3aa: CASSFLPGSLVNQPQHF
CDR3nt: TGTGCCAGCAGCTTCCTACCCGGGAGTTTAGTGAATCAGCCCCAGCATTTT